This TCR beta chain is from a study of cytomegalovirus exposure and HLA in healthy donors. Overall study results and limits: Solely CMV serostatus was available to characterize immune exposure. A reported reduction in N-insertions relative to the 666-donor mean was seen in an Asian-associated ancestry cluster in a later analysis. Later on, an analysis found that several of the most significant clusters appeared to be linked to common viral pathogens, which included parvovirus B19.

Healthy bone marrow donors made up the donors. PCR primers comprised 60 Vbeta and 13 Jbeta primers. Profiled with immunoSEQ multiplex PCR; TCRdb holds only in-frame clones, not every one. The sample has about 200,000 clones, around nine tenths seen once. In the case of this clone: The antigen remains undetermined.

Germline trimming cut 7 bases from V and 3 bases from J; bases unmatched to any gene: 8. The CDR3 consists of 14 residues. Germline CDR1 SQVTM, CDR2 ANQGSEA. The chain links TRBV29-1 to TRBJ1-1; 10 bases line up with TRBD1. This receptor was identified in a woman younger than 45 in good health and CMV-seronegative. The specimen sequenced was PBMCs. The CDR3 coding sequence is TGCAGCGGAGGTACGGGACAGGGGTACACTGAAGCTTTCTTT. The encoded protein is CSGGTGQGYTEAFF. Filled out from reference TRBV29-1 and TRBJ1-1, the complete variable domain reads SAVISQKPSRDICQRGTSLTIQCQVDSQVTMMFWYRQQPGQSLTLIATANQGSEATYESGFVIDKFPISRPNLTFSTLTVSNMSPEDSSIYLCSGGTGQGYTEAFFGQGTRLTVV.